Below are 3 T cell receptor beta chains sequenced from a single sample in a study of response to subunit inactivated influenza vaccine. In TCRdb, the RT-PCR reads were re-called with MiXCR into one record per CDR3 protein. The table includes a few hundred thousand distinct CDR3 sequences, less than 15% detected once. The sample consisted of PBMCs from blood, taken about 13 days after vaccination. The receptors here all came from a man aged 50-59 years who received an inactivated influenza vaccine.

There are a few counts of this clonotype. V usage is TRBV5-1 and J usage is TRBJ2-4; TRBD2 matches 8 bases. CDR1 and CDR2 from the germline V gene are SGHRS and YFSETQ. J was trimmed by 4 bases and V by 0 bases; bases with no gene match: 6. The CDR3 runs to 16 residues. In DNA, the CDR3 is TGCGCCAGCAGCTTGGCCTCTAGCGGGTTTAAAAACATTCAGTACTTC. As protein: CASSLASSGFKNIQYF.

The V gene is TRBV11-2, the J gene TRBJ1-4; maybe TRBD1 (6 bases). The CDR3 has 13 residues. V lost 5 bases and J lost 7, with 11 bases in between. Germline V CDR1 and CDR2: SGHAT, FQNNGV. CDR3 DNA: TGTGCCAGCAGCCTATGGGGGCGTGAAAAACTGTTTTTT. This gives the protein CASSLWGREKLFF. Drawing the rest from reference TRBV11-2 and TRBJ1-4, the complete variable domain is EAGVAQSPRYKIIEKRQSVAFWCNPISGHATLYWYQQILGQGPKLLIQFQNNGVVDDSQLPKDRFSAERLKGVDSTLKIQPAKLEDSAVYLCASSLWGREKLFFGSGTQLSVL.

This clonotype was recorded at least ten times. The gene calls are TRBV25-1 and TRBJ2-1, with D uncertain. Germline V lookup: CDR1 MGHDK, CDR2 SYGVNS. Trimming cost V 1 base and J 10 bases, with 8 bases left between them. The length of the CDR3 is 12 residues. In DNA form, the CDR3 reads TGTGCCAGCAGTGAATCAGCTACGGAGCAGTTCTTC. Translation: CASSESATEQFF.